The present TCR beta chain was sequenced within a study of T cells expressing NK-cell markers. The overall study: Among eight sequenced donors, seven carried HCMV seropositivity while one was seronegative. The study, taken as a whole, reports: The same clonotypes also predominated in the CD3+CD56-NKG2C+ fraction of a few donors. About 1.0-7.5% of CD8+ T cells in about six donors belonged to dominant NKG2C+ clonotypes.

The CDR3 contains 16 residues. With respect to this clonotype: Its specificity is unknown.

Following a re-call of the 5' RACE reads, TCRdb has one entry per CDR3 protein and lacks DNA. The sample holds 200,000 to 300,000 distinct CDR3 sequences. The sample taken for sequencing was blood T cells: a sorted CD56 or NKG2C T cell subset, CD4+ or CD8+ T cells, or bulk PBMC T cells (not recorded which). The chain recombines TRBV12-3 or TRBV12-4 with TRBJ2-3. This clonotype was sampled from a man younger than 35 in good health. CDR3 protein: CASSLVLAASTDTQYF.